The next 29 T cell receptor beta chains were all read from a single sample in a study of early T cells in non-severe SARS-CoV-2 infection. TCRdb re-analysed the 5' RACE reads in MiXCR, keeping a single row per CDR3 protein. The data contain roughly 58,000 distinct CDR3 sequences, under 15% of them singletons. The sequenced material came from whole blood. These receptors were collected from an adult who was a healthcare worker with PCR-confirmed SARS-CoV-2 infection or an uninfected control (not recorded which).

This clonotype has more than one count but fewer than ten. CDR3 coding DNA: TGCAGTGCTAGACAAACCGAGACCCAGTACTTC. Its translation is CSARQTETQYF. This chain connects TRBV20-1 to TRBJ2-5; D uncertain. V lost 2 bases to trimming and J lost 5 bases, with 6 bases between them. The CDR3 consists of 11 residues. Germline CDR1 and CDR2: DFQATT and SNEGSKA (reference sequence).

This clonotype appeared many times. The chain is built from TRBV6-2 or TRBV6-3 and TRBJ2-3, with 12 positions matching TRBD2. The CDR3 runs 15 residues. CDR1 and CDR2 (germline): MNHEY, SVGEGT. V lost 5 bases, J lost 6 bases, and 6 bases stayed unmatched. CDR3 protein: CASSMTSGGADTQYF. Here the CDR3 DNA reads TGTGCCAGCAGTATGACTAGCGGGGGTGCGGATACGCAGTATTTT.

There are a few counts of this clonotype. V and J are TRBV29-1 and TRBJ1-5; no firm D call. Per the germline V gene, CDR1 is SQVTM and CDR2 is ANQGSEA. The CDR3 has 13 residues. V was clipped by 4 bases and J by 4 bases, with 11 bases between them. CDR3 nucleotides: TGCAGCGTTGTGGAACATATTAATCAGCCCCAGCATTTT. Translated, it gives CSVVEHINQPQHF.

This clonotype showed up many times. The CDR3 spells CASSAGADTQYF. In DNA, the CDR3 is TGTGCCAGCAGCGCTGGGGCAGATACGCAGTATTTT. The chain has TRBV7-2 and TRBJ2-3; D call uncertain. The CDR3 is made up of 12 amino acids. From germline, CDR1 is SGHTA and CDR2 FQGNSA. V was clipped by 5 bases and J by 4 bases, with 7 bases between them.

This clonotype was found many times. Compared with germline, one end of the junction differs, possibly owing to a read error. The chain recombines TRBV10-2 with TRBJ1-5; 7 bases agree with TRBD1. The length of the CDR3 is 12 residues. Germline CDR1 and CDR2: WSHSY and SAAADI. CDR3 DNA sequence: TGCGCCAGCGGTGACAGGGATCAGCCCCAGCATTTT. It is translated as CASGDRDQPQHF.

Ten or more counts support this clonotype. J is TRBJ1-5 and V is TRBV7-2; D gene uncertain. The V gene lost 2 bases and the J gene lost 4 bases, with 15 bases spanning the gap. CDR3 length: 16 residues. Germline-derived CDR1 and CDR2 are SGHTA and FQGNSA. The CDR3 DNA reads TGTGCCAGCAGCTTAACGTTTCTACAGCGAAATCAGCCCCAGCATTTT. Translation gives CASSLTFLQRNQPQHF.

This sequence joins TRBV12-5 and TRBJ2-3, with a possible D match to TRBD2 (6 bases). Germline lookup yields CDR1 LGHNT and CDR2 FRNRAP. The CDR3 has 13 residues. V was clipped by 4 bases and J by 6 bases, with 11 bases between them. CDR3 protein: CASGYGGGDTQYF. CDR3 in DNA: TGTGCTAGTGGTTACGGGGGTGGGGATACGCAGTATTTT.

This clonotype was recorded many times. The V call is TRBV12-3 or TRBV12-4, the J call TRBJ1-1; no firm D call. V lost 6 bases and J 11 bases, leaving 34 bases between the germline ends. This CDR3 is built from 18 residues. The CDR3 DNA follows: TGTGCCAGCAGACCCTCTACGCCCTCGGGCCAAAAATCCGCGGGGGCTTTCTTT. Translating it yields CASRPSTPSGQKSAGAFF.

The gene calls are TRBV6-1 and TRBJ1-1; no definite D call. The CDR3 consists of 13 residues. The germline CDR1 and CDR2 sequences are MNHNS and SASEGT. The V gene lost 5 bases and the J gene lost 1 base, with 8 bases spanning the gap. The CDR3 coding sequence is TGTGCCAGCAGTTGGGCCGCGAACACTGAAGCTTTCTTT. This codes for CASSWAANTEAFF.

In this sample, this clonotype turned up a few times. The chain joins TRBV20-1 to TRBJ2-7; 7 bases match TRBD2. This CDR3 is built from 13 residues. V shed 3 bases and J 0 bases; nucleotides not matched to a gene: 2. Germline assignment: CDR1 DFQATT and CDR2 SNEGSKA (reference sequence). As DNA, the CDR3 is TGCAGTGCTAGCGGGGGGAGCTCCTACGAGCAGTACTTC. This gives the protein CSASGGSSYEQYF.

In this sample, this clonotype turned up many times. The V and J genes are TRBV15 and TRBJ2-1; 7 positions agree with TRBD2. The V gene's germline CDR1 is LNHNV and CDR2 YYDKDF (reference sequence). The CDR3 sequence is 14 residues long. J lost 5 bases, V lost 5 bases, and 6 bases had no gene match. The CDR3 bases are TGTGCCACCAGCGGGACGGGGGGTAACAATGAGCAGTTCTTC. It codes for CATSGTGGNNEQFF. The full variable domain, completed using reference TRBV15 and TRBJ2-1, is DAMVIQNPRYQVTQFGKPVTLSCSQTLNHNVMYWYQQKSSQAPKLLFHYYDKDFNNEADTPDNFQSRRPNTSFCFLDIRSPGLGDTAMYLCATSGTGGNNEQFFGPGTRLTVL.

In its sample, this clonotype was seen many times. The V gene is TRBV18, the J gene TRBJ1-2; D gene unclear. The germline V gene has CDR1 KGHSH and CDR2 LQKENI. This CDR3 contains 14 residues. The V end was cut by 4 bases, the J end by 0 bases, with 9 bases between. The CDR3: CASSLFESNYGYTF. The CDR3 DNA reads TGTGCCAGCTCACTTTTCGAGTCTAACTATGGCTACACCTTC.

This clonotype has a count of ten or more. The rearrangement links TRBV6-1 to TRBJ1-1, with D possibly being TRBD1 (6 bases). The germline V gene encodes CDR1 MNHNS and CDR2 SASEGT. CDR3 length equals 13 residues. The V and J ends lost 3 bases and 3 bases respectively, with 8 bases between them. The CDR3 DNA is TGTGCCAGCAGTGAGGGGGCGCACACTGAAGCTTTCTTT. Translation gives CASSEGAHTEAFF.

This clonotype was detected ten times or more. The chain joins TRBV20-1 to TRBJ2-1; D is uncertain. The V end lost 0 bases, the J end lost 5 bases, and 17 bases lay between the germline ends. Germline CDR1 reads DFQATT; CDR2 reads SNEGSKA (reference sequence). This CDR3 has 16 residues. The CDR3 spells CSARDPSLDLHNEQFF. The DNA of the CDR3 is TGCAGTGCTAGAGATCCTTCCCTGGACCTGCACAATGAGCAGTTCTTC.

This clonotype has more than one count but fewer than ten. This chain connects TRBV10-3 to TRBJ2-1, with D maybe TRBD1 (5 bases). V gave up 10 bases and J gave up 2 bases, with 12 bases separating them. This CDR3 comprises 13 residues. In germline, CDR1 is ENHRY, CDR2 SYGVKD. The DNA of the CDR3 is TGTGCCACCTTGGGGCCCACCTACAATGAGCAGTTCTTC. It encodes CATLGPTYNEQFF.

At least ten counts were recorded for this clonotype. The chain couples TRBV10-3 to TRBJ2-1; D gene uncertain. The CDR3 spans 14 residues. The ends were cut back, 2 bases at V and 3 bases at J, with 8 bases in the middle. Germline V CDR1 and CDR2: ENHRY, SYGVKD. In DNA form, the CDR3 reads TGTGCCATCAGTGAGACGCAAGACTACAATGAGCAGTTCTTC. Translated, it gives CAISETQDYNEQFF.

This clonotype was observed a handful of times. J is TRBJ2-7 and V is TRBV2; D gene unclear. Germline V gene data show CDR1 as SNHLY and CDR2 as FYNNEI. V gave up 4 bases and J gave up 4 bases, with 5 bases separating them. The CDR3 extends over 11 amino acids. For the CDR3, the DNA is TGTGCCAGCAGTGTGTCGTACGAGCAGTACTTC. Encoded protein: CASSVSYEQYF. The variable domain in full, with the rest retrieved from reference TRBV2 and TRBJ2-7, is EPEVTQTPSHQVTQMGQEVILRCVPISNHLYFYWYRQILGQKVEFLVSFYNNEISEKSEIFDDQFSVERPDGSNFTLKIRSTKLEDSAMYFCASSVSYEQYFGPGTRLTVT.

The V and J genes are TRBV5-8 and TRBJ2-3, with no clear D. This CDR3 contains 13 residues. V dropped 1 base and J dropped 4 bases, with 7 bases sitting between them. Germline loops: CDR1 SGHTS, CDR2 YDEGEE. The CDR3 DNA follows: TGTGCCAGCAGCTTGACCTTCTCAGATACGCAGTATTTT. Its protein is CASSLTFSDTQYF.

This clonotype was observed a handful of times. The CDR3: CASSTGVGNQPQHF. CDR3 DNA: TGTGCCAGTAGCACAGGGGTTGGCAATCAGCCCCAGCATTTT. This chain uses TRBV19 with TRBJ1-5, with 7 bases identical to TRBD1. Germline lookup yields CDR1 LNHDA and CDR2 SQIVND (reference sequence). The CDR3 contains 14 residues. The junction had 4 bases not matched to a gene; V was cut back by 6 bases and J by 2 bases.

V and J are TRBV12-3 or TRBV12-4 and TRBJ2-2; 11 bases match TRBD2. The CDR3 runs 16 residues. After removal of 6 bases from V and 8 bases from J, the junction contained 11 bases not matched to a gene. Written as DNA, the CDR3 is TGTGCCAGCAGAAACCGATTTAGCGGGGGGGCTGGGGAGCTGTTTTTT. It specifies CASRNRFSGGAGELFF.

In this sample, this clonotype turned up many times. The CDR3 here is CASSSSGGPTDTQYF. The CDR3 DNA reads as TGTGCCAGCAGCTCAAGCGGGGGGCCCACCGATACGCAGTATTTT. The chain has TRBV7-9 and TRBJ2-3, with 9 bases lining up with TRBD2. V lost 4 bases, J lost 6 bases, and 8 bases stayed unmatched. The germline CDR1 and CDR2 sequences are SEHNR and FQNEAQ (reference sequence). CDR3 length: 15 residues. The full variable domain, with the rest looked up from reference TRBV7-9 and TRBJ2-3, is DTGVSQNPRHKITKRGQNVTFRCDPISEHNRLYWYRQTLGQGPEFLTYFQNEAQLEKSRLLSDRFSAERPKGSFSTLEIQRTEQGDSAMYLCASSSSGGPTDTQYFGPGTRLTVL.

The rearrangement links TRBV11-1 to TRBJ2-1, with D unresolved. Looked up from germline, CDR1 is SGHAT and CDR2 is FQDESV (reference sequence). The V end lost 2 bases, the J end lost 8 bases, and 7 bases lay between the germline ends. CDR3 length: 12 amino acids. CDR3 coding DNA: TGTGCCAGCAGCTTAAATTGGGATGAGCAGTTCTTC. Its translation: CASSLNWDEQFF.

The chain combines TRBV25-1 with TRBJ1-4; 9 nucleotides align to TRBD1. Trimming removed 8 bases from V and 0 bases from J; junction bases left unmatched: 4. This CDR3 contains 15 residues. The germline gives CDR1 MGHDK, CDR2 SYGVNS. CDR3 residues: CASGTGRATNEKLFF. CDR3 DNA sequence: TGTGCCAGCGGGACAGGGAGGGCAACTAATGAAAAACTGTTTTTT.

This clonotype was counted a few times. The rearrangement uses TRBV10-1 and TRBJ1-1; possible D gene TRBD1, 5 bases. In germline, CDR1 is WNHNN, CDR2 SYGVQD (reference sequence). V was clipped by 0 bases and J by 1 base, with 6 bases between them. There are 14 residues in the CDR3. The CDR3 nucleotides read TGCGCCAGCAGTGAGTCCGGGGGGAACACTGAAGCTTTCTTT. This codes for CASSESGGNTEAFF.

There are a few counts of this clonotype. This chain links TRBV29-1 with TRBJ2-3; D gene ambiguous. With 3 bases removed from V and 0 bases from J, the gap between germline ends came to 4 bases. This CDR3 region has 12 residues. Germline CDR1 reads SQVTM; CDR2 reads ANQGSEA. The CDR3 DNA sequence: TGCAGCGTTGAGGAAAGCACAGATACGCAGTATTTT. Residues: CSVEESTDTQYF.

This clonotype was seen at least ten times. The chain uses TRBV12-3 or TRBV12-4 and TRBJ2-1; TRBD1 agrees at 7 bases. V was clipped by 5 bases and J by 9 bases; unmatched bases: 7. The CDR3 has 13 residues. DNA for the CDR3: TGTGCCAGCAGTCGGAGACAGGGCATTGAGCAGTTCTTC. Amino acids: CASSRRQGIEQFF.

Ten or more counts support this clonotype. This chain uses TRBV4-2 with TRBJ2-1; 15 nucleotides line up with TRBD2. Germline V gene sequence: CDR1 LGHNA, CDR2 YNFKEQ. The CDR3 is made up of 15 amino acids. J was trimmed by 9 bases and V by 1 base; bases with no gene match: 1. CDR3 region: CASSQGGLAGGEQFF. The CDR3 region has the DNA TGTGCCAGCAGCCAAGGGGGACTAGCGGGGGGTGAGCAGTTCTTC.

This clonotype has a count of ten or more. The CDR3 nucleotides are TGTGCCAGCTCACCATACCACTATGGCTACACCTTC. Amino acid sequence: CASSPYHYGYTF. The V and J genes are TRBV18 and TRBJ1-2; D is unclear. CDR3 length: 12 residues. The V and J ends lost 2 bases and 3 bases respectively, with 4 bases between them. Germline V gives CDR1 KGHSH, CDR2 LQKENI.

The chain recombines TRBV5-1 with TRBJ1-1; no reliable D call. CDR1 and CDR2 (germline): SGHRS, YFSETQ. The V end lost 4 bases, the J end lost 1 base, and 14 bases lay between the germline ends. This CDR3 comprises 15 residues. For the CDR3, the DNA is TGCGCCAGCAGCCCCCCGCGACAAAAGAACACTGAAGCTTTCTTT. Encoded protein: CASSPPRQKNTEAFF.